This paragraph covers one T cell receptor (beta chain) sequence. The antigen is not known. CDR1 is MNHEY, CDR2 SMNVEV, per germline (reference sequence). The CDR3 has 13 amino acids. The V end lost 3 bases, the J end lost 2 bases, and 7 bases lay between the germline ends. These data come from a study of OX40 agonist ivuxolimab in advanced cancers. Some clones are missing from TCRdb's copy, which holds only in-frame ones; the method was immunoSEQ multiplex PCR. The data show roughly 60,000 clones, roughly 85% seen once. Study-level results: On average, CD8+ T cells showed a greater number of expanded clones than CD4+.

This clonotype was sampled from an adult with an advanced solid tumor such as melanoma, head and neck, liver or kidney cancer. This chain connects TRBV27 to TRBJ1-2; no clear D. Sequenced material: CD4+ or CD8+ T cells sorted from blood, taken in a trial of the OX40 agonist ivuxolimab. The CDR3 coding sequence is TGTGCCAGCAGTTTTCACAAAAACTATGGCTACACCTTC. This translates into CASSFHKNYGYTF.